These T cell receptor beta chains were read from a single sample in a study of T cell repertoires in cytomegalovirus infection. Each CDR3 protein gets one entry after TCRdb re-called the reads with MiXCR. The sample shows about 69,000 distinct CDR3 sequences, approximately 30% of them seen only once. These receptors' antigens are unknown. Sequenced material: CD8+ T cells from cultured PBMCs, taken from culture after CMV antigen stimulation. These receptors all come from a human donor in good health (CMV status not recorded). Some clones in this sample may be carry-over from other donors' samples. CDR3s include the opening cysteine and the closing phenylalanine or tryptophan. The D gene is left open where the match is weak. A clone size is listed for some rows: how often the clone was seen (once, few, many), or a class if it is expanded.

j_call,clone_size,d_call,v_call,cdr3_nt,cdr3_aa
TRBJ2-1,medium-sized,-,TRBV29-1,TGCAGCGTCGGACAGAACAATGAGCAGTTCTTC,CSVGQNNEQFF
TRBJ1-5,many,-,TRBV7-6,TGTGCCAGCAGCTCGACAACAGGGAGAAACCAGCCCCAGCATTTT,CASSSTTGRNQPQHF
TRBJ1-4,-,TRBD1,TRBV6-2/TRBV6-3,TGTGCCAGCAGTCGGACAGGGGATGAAAAACTGTTTTTT,CASSRTGDEKLFF
TRBJ2-1,few,-,TRBV27,TGTGCCAGCAGTAGGGACGGGACGGGGAATGAGCAGTTCTTC,CASSRDGTGNEQFF
TRBJ2-7,-,TRBD1,TRBV7-2,TGTGCCAGCACCCCGGGACAGGGGGCCTACGAGCAGTACTTC,CASTPGQGAYEQYF
TRBJ1-3,-,-,TRBV28,TGTGCCAGCAGTTTATACGGGGCTGGAAACACCATATATTTT,CASSLYGAGNTIYF
TRBJ2-1,few,-,TRBV15,TGTGCCACCAGCACTCCGGGCAATGAGCAGTTCTTC,CATSTPGNEQFF
TRBJ1-1,-,-,TRBV9,TGTGCCAGCAGCGAACTCATGATGAACACTGAAGCTTTCTTT,CASSELMMNTEAFF
TRBJ2-2,few,-,TRBV5-4,TGTGCCAGCAGCTGGGGCGCGGGGACGAACACCGGGGAGCTGTTTTTT,CASSWGAGTNTGELFF
TRBJ1-1,many,-,TRBV7-2,TGTGCCAGCAGCCCTTTGTTGAATGCCGAGGCGGCTTTCTTT,CASSPLLNAEAAFF
TRBJ2-7,-,TRBD2,TRBV27,TGTGCCAGCAGTCCCGACCTAGCGGGAGCATACGAGCAGTACTTC,CASSPDLAGAYEQYF
TRBJ2-3,-,-,TRBV6-2/TRBV6-3,TGTGCCAGCATGAGCAGGGGCTCCTCAAGAGATACGCAGAATTTT,CASMSRGSSRDTQNF
TRBJ2-3,many,-,TRBV7-9,TGTGCCAGCAGCTTAGGCCGCGGCACAGATACGCAGTATTTT,CASSLGRGTDTQYF
TRBJ2-6,many,TRBD1,TRBV6-2/TRBV6-3,TGTGCCAGCACCTACCTCGGACAGGGGGCGTCTGGGGCCAACGTCCTGACTTTC,CASTYLGQGASGANVLTF
TRBJ2-7,few,-,TRBV4-3,TGCGCCAGCAGTCTTACCGGGGCAGCTAGTGAGCAGTACTTC,CASSLTGAASEQYF
TRBJ2-1,-,TRBD2,TRBV30,TGTGCCTGGGAACCGGGACTAGCGGGAGATGAGCAGTTCTTC,CAWEPGLAGDEQFF
TRBJ2-7,-,-,TRBV7-9,TGTGCCAGCAGCGCGGGCTTAAGCTCCTACGAGCAGTACTTC,CASSAGLSSYEQYF
TRBJ1-1,few,-,TRBV7-2,TGTGCCAGCAGCTTCCAGGGGTACGACACTGAAGCTTTCTTT,CASSFQGYDTEAFF
TRBJ2-1,many,TRBD2,TRBV5-4,TGTGCCAGCAGCTTGGAGGCTAGCGGGAGTAAGAATGAGCAGTTCTTC,CASSLEASGSKNEQFF
TRBJ2-7,many,-,TRBV7-2,TGTGCCAGCAGCCCGGTGACCCAGAGGACTGGCGAGCAGTACTTC,CASSPVTQRTGEQYF
TRBJ1-1,-,TRBD1,TRBV6-2/TRBV6-3,TGTGCCAGCAGTTTTCCCCCGGGGACAGGGCACACTGAAGCTTTCTTT,CASSFPPGTGHTEAFF
TRBJ2-5,-,-,TRBV20-1,TGCAGTGCTAGTCCGGCAAAAGGGTACCAAGAGACCCAGTACTTC,CSASPAKGYQETQYF
TRBJ2-7,-,TRBD1,TRBV7-8,TGTGCCAGCAGCACGGGACAGGGGTACGAGCAGTACTTC,CASSTGQGYEQYF
TRBJ2-1,-,-,TRBV12-3/TRBV12-4,TGTGCCAGCAGTTATGGGGGATCTCCAAAGCAGTTCTTC,CASSYGGSPKQFF
TRBJ2-1,-,TRBD2,TRBV28,TGTGCCAGCAGTTTGCGGACTAGCGGGAGGGGATCTCATGAGCAGTTCTTC,CASSLRTSGRGSHEQFF
TRBJ2-5,-,-,TRBV24-1,TGTGCCACCAGTGACCCCTTTGAGGGTCCGGAAGAGACCCAGTACTTC,CATSDPFEGPEETQYF
TRBJ2-1,few,-,TRBV19,TGTGCCAGTAAACCCCGATCAGGGACACCCAACAATGAGCAGTTCTTC,CASKPRSGTPNNEQFF
TRBJ1-4,many,-,TRBV20-1,TGCAGTGCTAGAGCCGCCGGGACGAAGGGAGAAAAACTGTTTTTT,CSARAAGTKGEKLFF
TRBJ1-6,many,TRBD1,TRBV28,TGTGCCAGCAGTTTAGTGCAGAGGGACAGGCCCCTCCACTTT,CASSLVQRDRPLHF
TRBJ1-1,-,-,TRBV20-1,TGCAGTGCCCATCCCCAGAGTATTTGGTCGCAAGCTTTCTTT,CSAHPQSIWSQAFF
TRBJ2-7,few,TRBD2,TRBV7-6,TGTGCCAGCAGGGAGCGGGACTCGAGCTCCTACGAGCAGTACTTC,CASRERDSSSYEQYF
TRBJ2-7,few,TRBD2,TRBV4-1,TGCGCCAGCAGCCCCAAAGCGGGAATTTACTACGAGCAGTACTTC,CASSPKAGIYYEQYF
TRBJ2-7,few,TRBD1,TRBV28,TGTGCCAGCAGGGGGACAGGGTCACCCTACGAGCAGTACTTC,CASRGTGSPYEQYF
TRBJ2-3,-,TRBD1,TRBV7-6,TGTGCCAGCAGCTTAGCCTCCGGGACAGGGGCTTTCACAGATACGCAGTATTTT,CASSLASGTGAFTDTQYF
TRBJ2-7,few,-,TRBV9,TGTGCCAGCAGCGGGGGGGAGGGGGAAAGCTCCTACGAGCAGTACTTC,CASSGGEGESSYEQYF